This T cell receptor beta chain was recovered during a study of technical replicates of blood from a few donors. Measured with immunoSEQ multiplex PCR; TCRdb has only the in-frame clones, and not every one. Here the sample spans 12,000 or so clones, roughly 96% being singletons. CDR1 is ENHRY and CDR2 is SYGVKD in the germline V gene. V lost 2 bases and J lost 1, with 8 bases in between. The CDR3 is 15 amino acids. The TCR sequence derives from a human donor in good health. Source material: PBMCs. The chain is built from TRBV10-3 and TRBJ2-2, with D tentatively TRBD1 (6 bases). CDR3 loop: CAISETGRNTGELFF. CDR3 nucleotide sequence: TGTGCCATCAGTGAGACAGGGAGGAACACCGGGGAGCTGTTTTTT.